The sequence of this T cell receptor (beta chain) was determined in a study of cytomegalovirus exposure and HLA in healthy donors. Likely unrecorded immune exposures existed in these nominally healthy donors. General observations from the study: There were a few CMV-associated chains whose specificity for CMV antigens was confirmed in vitro. A later analysis revealed that TCR association rates differed between HLA loci, peaking at DRB1 and bottoming out at HLA-C. Being productive about 87% or about 30% of the time was typical of most TCR beta V segments in an earlier analysis.

The primer mix had 60 Vbeta and 13 Jbeta primers. Method: immunoSEQ multiplex PCR; TCRdb's copy keeps in-frame clones and lacks some. The sample records about 130,000 clones, roughly 84% being singletons. Comment on this clone: Its antigen is not identified.

With 5 bases clipped from V and 8 bases from J, the junction kept 5 bases outside the gene matches. Germline values: CDR1 SQVTM, CDR2 ANQGSEA. The CDR3 extends over 11 amino acids. The chain recombines TRBV29-1 with TRBJ1-2, with TRBD1 identical over 7 bases. This receptor was obtained from a man in his fifties in good health and CMV-seronegative. The specimen sequenced was PBMCs. This CDR3 reads CSVTQGSGYTF. The CDR3 DNA sequence: TGCAGCGTTACACAGGGGAGCGGCTACACCTTC.